This T cell receptor beta chain stems from a study of blood T cell repertoires in COVID-19. The wider study: COVID-19 samples collected from the United States, Italy and Spain covered acute and convalescent phases.

Trimming took off 5 bases at V and 5 bases at J, with 6 bases between the two ends. This CDR3 is 12 amino acids long. Germline V gene data show CDR1 as SEHNR and CDR2 as FQNEAQ (reference sequence). Per the study methods: Scientists estimated how many nucleated cells there were by amplifying reference gene primers. This table comes from immunoSEQ multiplex PCR, and its TCRdb copy is limited to in-frame clones, with some not included. Clone size and the V and J calls come from that table; the DNA yielded D and trimming. The repertoire holds under 40,000 clones, with 75% to 90% as singletons. The sample taken for sequencing was peripheral blood. The clonotype was recovered from a man between 50 and 59 years old with active or convalescent COVID-19. V gene TRBV7-9 combines with J gene TRBJ2-2; the D gene is possibly TRBD2 (5 bases). CDR3 in DNA: TGTGCCAGCAGCCGGGAAACCGGGGAGCTGTTTTTT. Translation gives CASSRETGELFF.